This T cell receptor (beta chain) was captured by sequencing in a study of control samples from healthy donors and cancer patients. V was pared by 4 bases and J by 2 bases, with 16 bases between. CDR1 is SGHNT and CDR2 is YYREEE in the germline V gene (reference sequence). The CDR3 loop spans 15 amino acids. Using immunoSEQ multiplex PCR, the repertoire was profiled, and TCRdb retains in-frame clones only, with some absent. The table shows under 150,000 clones, with more than 75% occurring only once. This clonotype was obtained from a man aged 40-49 years in good health. The rearrangement links TRBV5-4 to TRBJ2-7; D is perhaps TRBD2 (7 bases). Sequenced: blood. CDR3 DNA sequence: TGTGCCAGCAGCCCCACGAGGGGGGGTACCTACGAGCAGTACTTC. It yields the protein CASSPTRGGTYEQYF. The full variable domain, with the rest looked up from reference TRBV5-4 and TRBJ2-7, is ETGVTQSPTHLIKTRGQQVTLRCSSQSGHNTVSWYQQALGQGPQFIFQYYREEENGRGNFPPRFSGLQFPNYSSELNVNALELDDSALYLCASSPTRGGTYEQYFGPGTRLTVT.